This passage covers 22 T cell receptor beta chains from one sample sequenced in a study of shared clonotypes between healthy human individuals. Only in-frame clones appear in the TCRdb table, and some are missing; sequencing was by immunoSEQ multiplex PCR. The sample lists approximately 710,000 clones; around 90% were seen once. Sequenced: memory CD8+ T cells from PBMCs. Subset denoted: CD45RO+ cells pooled with CCR7-negative TemRA cells. All receptors come from a man younger than 35 in good health. Some clones in this sample may be carry-over from other donors' samples.

This clone was recorded once. The J gene is TRBJ1-1, the V gene TRBV7-8, with D unresolved. The germline V gene has CDR1 SGHVS and CDR2 FQNEAQ. There are 20 residues in the CDR3. V lost 7 bases and J lost 0, with 30 bases in between. The CDR3 nucleotides read TGTGCCAGCAACCCGACACGGGTAGGACCAGCTACCGATCTGAACACTGAAGCTTTCTTT. This gives the protein CASNPTRVGPATDLNTEAFF.

This chain joins TRBV30 and TRBJ2-7, with a possible D match to TRBD1 (6 bases). The germline gives CDR1 GTSNPN, CDR2 SVGIG (reference sequence). V lost 0 bases to trimming and J lost 6 bases, with 15 bases between them. CDR3 length: 14 residues. DNA for the CDR3: TGTGCCTGGAGTGTAGTAGTGGGGGCGGTCGAGCAGTACTTC. It yields the protein CAWSVVVGAVEQYF.

The chain recombines TRBV5-1 with TRBJ2-1; possibly TRBD2 for D (6 bases). The CDR3 has 19 residues. CDR1 and CDR2 (germline): SGHRS, YFSETQ. With 0 bases removed from V and 5 bases from J, the gap between germline ends came to 24 bases. In DNA form, the CDR3 reads TGCGCCAGCAGCTTGGCCGTTAAAAATCGACTAGTTTTCGACAATGAGCAGTTCTTC. Amino acid sequence: CASSLAVKNRLVFDNEQFF.

The chain links TRBV28 to TRBJ1-1, with 8 bases matching TRBD1. CDR1 MDHEN and CDR2 SYDVKM come from the germline V gene. Trimming took 1 base from V and 5 from J; bases not matched to a gene: 0. The CDR3 loop spans 13 amino acids. For the CDR3, the DNA is TGTGCCAGCAGTTTATACAGGGGGACTGAAGCTTTCTTT. Translating gives CASSLYRGTEAFF. The variable domain in full, with the rest retrieved from reference TRBV28 and TRBJ1-1, is DVKVTQSSRYLVKRTGEKVFLECVQDMDHENMFWYRQDPGLGLRLIYFSYDVKMKEKGDIPEGYSVSREKKERFSLILESASTNQTSMYLCASSLYRGTEAFFGQGTRLTVV.

The chain employs TRBV19 and TRBJ2-1, with 12 nucleotides matching TRBD1. This CDR3 contains 14 residues. The trim removed 8 bases at V and 9 bases at J, leaving 8 bases unmatched. From germline, CDR1 is LNHDA and CDR2 SQIVND (reference sequence). This CDR3 is CASCSGTGGCEQFF. CDR3 sequence (DNA): TGTGCCAGTTGCTCCGGGACAGGGGGCTGTGAGCAGTTCTTC. Complete variable domain (other parts from reference TRBV19 and TRBJ2-1): DGGITQSPKYLFRKEGQNVTLSCEQNLNHDAMYWYRQDPGQGLRLIYYSQIVNDFQKGDIAEGYSVSREKKESFPLTVTSAQKNPTAFYLCASCSGTGGCEQFFGPGTRLTVL.

V is TRBV14 and J is TRBJ2-5; the D call may be TRBD1 or TRBD2 (6 bases each). Trimming removed 4 bases from V and 0 bases from J, with 15 bases in between. The germline V gene encodes CDR1 SGHDN and CDR2 FVKESK. The CDR3 is made up of 16 amino acids. The DNA of the CDR3 is TGTGCCAGCAGCCTGCGGGACATGTTGTACCAAGAGACCCAGTACTTC. This encodes CASSLRDMLYQETQYF.

The chain joins TRBV5-6 to TRBJ2-3, with D unclear. Per germline, CDR1 SGHDT and CDR2 YYEEEE. Trimming left V 1 base short and J 4 bases short, with 1 base between. The CDR3 consists of 11 residues. CDR3 region: CASSLSDTQYF. Here the CDR3 DNA reads TGTGCCAGCAGCTTGTCAGATACGCAGTATTTT.

As to this clone: Other DNA sequences in this sample translate to the same CDR3. The genes are TRBV5-1 and TRBJ2-7; D ambiguous. Germline V gene sequence: CDR1 SGHRS, CDR2 YFSETQ. V was cut by 0 bases and J by 3 bases, with 1 base left in between. The CDR3 has 11 residues. The CDR3 DNA follows: TGCGCCAGCAGCTTGGACTACGAGCAGTACTTC. As protein: CASSLDYEQYF.

J is TRBJ2-3 and V is TRBV5-1; D not certain. V dropped 4 bases and J dropped 2 bases, with 11 bases sitting between them. Per the germline V gene, CDR1 is SGHRS and CDR2 is YFSETQ. There are 14 residues in the CDR3. The CDR3 DNA follows: TGCGCCAGCAGCAGCATGGTGTACACAGATACGCAGTATTTT. It codes for CASSSMVYTDTQYF.

This clone was detected a few times. The chain couples TRBV5-1 to TRBJ2-2, with 8 bases identical to TRBD1. CDR3 length: 16 residues. J lost 5 bases, V lost 5 bases, and 11 bases had no gene match. From germline, CDR1 is SGHRS and CDR2 YFSETQ. The CDR3 DNA reads TGCGCCAGCAGACCCAATGACAGGGGATGGACCGGGGAGCTGTTTTTT. The encoded protein is CASRPNDRGWTGELFF.

As regards this clone: Other DNA sequences of this sample code for an identical CDR3. J is TRBJ2-7 and V is TRBV6-5; the D is unclear. Trimming shortened V by 6 bases and J by 4 bases, and 7 bases separated the two germline ends. CDR1 and CDR2 from the germline V gene are MNHEY and SVGAGI. This CDR3 is built from 11 residues. The CDR3 region has the DNA TGTGCCAGCAGCGATAGTTACGAGCAGTACTTC. Protein: CASSDSYEQYF.

This clone has a handful of counts. V gene TRBV13 combines with J gene TRBJ2-7; D unclear. Trimming stripped 2 bases from V and 5 bases from J, with 4 bases between. This CDR3 is 11 amino acids long. CDR1 is PRHDT and CDR2 is FYEKMQ in the germline V gene (reference sequence). The CDR3 DNA reads as TGTGCCAGCAGCTTATTTAACGAGCAGTACTTC. Translated: CASSLFNEQYF. The entire variable domain, with the rest obtained from reference TRBV13 and TRBJ2-7, is as follows: AAGVIQSPRHLIKEKRETATLKCYPIPRHDTVYWYQQGPGQDPQFLISFYEKMQSDKGSIPDRFSAQQFSDYHSELNMSSLELGDSALYFCASSLFNEQYFGPGTRLTVT.

The rearrangement joins TRBV19 to TRBJ2-7, with TRBD1 matching over 7 bases. The CDR3 totals 15 residues. Germline trimming cut 3 bases from V and 1 base from J; bases unmatched to any gene: 6. The germline V gene encodes CDR1 LNHDA and CDR2 SQIVND (reference sequence). The chain's CDR3 is CASSMEQGISYEQYF. The CDR3 DNA sequence: TGTGCCAGTAGTATGGAACAGGGGATTTCCTACGAGCAGTACTTC.

This chain joins TRBV19 and TRBJ1-5; TRBD1 matches at 8 bases. J lost 3 bases, V lost 6 bases, and 1 base had no gene match. The CDR3 sequence is 13 residues long. In germline, CDR1 is LNHDA, CDR2 SQIVND (reference sequence). The CDR3 DNA follows: TGTGCCAGTAGGGACAGGGCCAATCAGCCCCAGCATTTT. This encodes CASRDRANQPQHF.

This sequence joins TRBV5-1 and TRBJ2-1; 7 bases are shared with TRBD2. V dropped 5 bases and J dropped 4; count of bases not matched to a gene: 0. CDR3 length equals 12 residues. Germline V gives CDR1 SGHRS, CDR2 YFSETQ. The CDR3 coding sequence is TGCGCCAGCAGAGCGGGATACAATGAGCAGTTCTTC. As protein: CASRAGYNEQFF.

This chain uses TRBV29-1 with TRBJ2-2, with D possibly matching TRBD1 (6 bases). The CDR3 length is 13 residues. Germline-derived CDR1 and CDR2 are SQVTM and ANQGSEA. V was cut by 6 bases and J by 4 bases, with 12 bases left in between. The CDR3 loop reads CSVGTTGTGELFF. DNA for the CDR3: TGCAGCGTGGGAACGACAGGCACCGGGGAGCTGTTTTTT.

The chain uses TRBV4-1 and TRBJ1-1; no clear D gene. Germline loops: CDR1 MGHRA, CDR2 YSYEKL. V dropped 4 bases and J dropped 5 bases, with 14 bases sitting between them. The CDR3 runs 14 residues. CDR3 in DNA: TGCGCCAGCAGCCCAACATACGGAGGAACTGAAGCTTTCTTT. Translating it yields CASSPTYGGTEAFF.

This chain links TRBV6-5 with TRBJ2-7; maybe TRBD1 (6 bases). Germline V lookup: CDR1 MNHEY, CDR2 SVGAGI. Trimming took off 0 bases at V and 3 bases at J, with 15 bases between the two ends. The CDR3 length is 16 residues. CDR3 DNA: TGTGCCAGCAGTTACTCAACAGGGCAAAGAATCTACGAGCAGTACTTC. It yields the protein CASSYSTGQRIYEQYF.

The chain links TRBV15 to TRBJ2-5; no definite D call. CDR1 is LNHNV, CDR2 YYDKDF, per germline (reference sequence). This CDR3 contains 15 residues. V was pared by 0 bases and J by 4 bases, with 12 bases between. CDR3 loop: CATSRENPEGETQYF. In nucleotides, the CDR3 is TGTGCCACCAGCAGAGAGAACCCGGAAGGAGAGACCCAGTACTTC.

The chain couples TRBV7-9 to TRBJ2-6, with D tentatively TRBD1 or TRBD2 (5 bases each). The ends were cut back, 5 bases at V and 0 bases at J, with 17 bases in the middle. Germline loops: CDR1 SEHNR, CDR2 FQNEAQ (reference sequence). The CDR3 covers 18 residues. CDR3 DNA sequence: TGTGCCAGCAGCGGGGGACGGCGGCACCTCTCTGGGGCCAACGTCCTGACTTTC. Translated, it gives CASSGGRRHLSGANVLTF.

This chain connects TRBV27 to TRBJ2-3, with D hard to call. The CDR3 is 17 amino acids. CDR1 is MNHEY, CDR2 SMNVEV, per germline (reference sequence). Trimming took 5 bases from V and 4 from J, leaving 22 bases between them. CDR3 protein: CASSPYPRFVSADTQYF. CDR3 in DNA: TGTGCCAGCAGTCCCTACCCTCGTTTCGTCTCAGCAGATACGCAGTATTTT.

The rearrangement joins TRBV29-1 to TRBJ2-5, with D perhaps being TRBD1 or TRBD2 (5 bases each). CDR1 and CDR2 (germline): SQVTM, ANQGSEA. This CDR3 region has 13 residues. Trimming stripped 1 base from V and 9 bases from J, with 15 bases between. In nucleotides, the CDR3 is TGCAGCGTTGAAGGGGGGTCGTTTGGGCCCCAGTACTTC. Protein: CSVEGGSFGPQYF.